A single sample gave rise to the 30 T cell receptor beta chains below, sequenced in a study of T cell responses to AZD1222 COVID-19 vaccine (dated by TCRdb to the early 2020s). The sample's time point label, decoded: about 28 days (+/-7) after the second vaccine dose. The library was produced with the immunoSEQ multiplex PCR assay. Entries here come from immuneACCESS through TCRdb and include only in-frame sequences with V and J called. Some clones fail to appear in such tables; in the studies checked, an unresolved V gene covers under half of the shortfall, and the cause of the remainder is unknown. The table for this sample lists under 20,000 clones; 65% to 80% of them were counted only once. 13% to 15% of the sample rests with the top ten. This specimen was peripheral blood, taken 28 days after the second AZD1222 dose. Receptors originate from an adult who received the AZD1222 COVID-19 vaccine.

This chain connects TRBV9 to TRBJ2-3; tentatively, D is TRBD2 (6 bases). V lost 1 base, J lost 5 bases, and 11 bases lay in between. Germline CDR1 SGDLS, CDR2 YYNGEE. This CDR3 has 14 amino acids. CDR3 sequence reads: CASSVQQEGDTQYF. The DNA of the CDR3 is TGTGCCAGCAGCGTACAGCAGGAGGGAGATACGCAGTATTTT.

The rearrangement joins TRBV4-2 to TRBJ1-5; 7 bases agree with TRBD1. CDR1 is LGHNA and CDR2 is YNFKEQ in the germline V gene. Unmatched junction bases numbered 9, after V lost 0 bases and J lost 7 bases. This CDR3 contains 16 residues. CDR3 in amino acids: CASSQEGGGQMQPQHF. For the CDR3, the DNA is TGTGCCAGCAGCCAAGAGGGCGGGGGACAGATGCAGCCCCAGCATTTT.

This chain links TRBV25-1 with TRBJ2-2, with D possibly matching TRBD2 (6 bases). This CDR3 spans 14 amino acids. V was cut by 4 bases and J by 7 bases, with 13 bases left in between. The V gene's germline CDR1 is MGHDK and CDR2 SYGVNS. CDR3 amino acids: CASSVGGAGGELFF. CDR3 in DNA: TGTGCCAGCAGTGTAGGAGGGGCCGGCGGGGAGCTGTTTTTT.

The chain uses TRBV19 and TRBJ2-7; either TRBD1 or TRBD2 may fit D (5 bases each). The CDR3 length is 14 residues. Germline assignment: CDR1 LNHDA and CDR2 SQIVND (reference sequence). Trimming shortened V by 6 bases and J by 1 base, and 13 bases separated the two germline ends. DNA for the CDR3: TGTGCCAGTAGCCGGGACCCTGGGTCCTACGAGCAGTACTTC. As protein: CASSRDPGSYEQYF.

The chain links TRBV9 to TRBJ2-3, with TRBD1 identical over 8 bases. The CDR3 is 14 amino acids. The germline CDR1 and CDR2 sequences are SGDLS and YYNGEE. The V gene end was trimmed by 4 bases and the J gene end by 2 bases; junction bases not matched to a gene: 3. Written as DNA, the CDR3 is TGTGCCAGCAGCCGGACAGGGCCCACAGATACGCAGTATTTT. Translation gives CASSRTGPTDTQYF.

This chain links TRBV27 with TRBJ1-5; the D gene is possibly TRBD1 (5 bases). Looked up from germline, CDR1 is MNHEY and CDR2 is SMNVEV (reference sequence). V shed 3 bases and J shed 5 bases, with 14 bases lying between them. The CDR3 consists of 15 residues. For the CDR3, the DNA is TGTGCCAGCAGTTTGGGGGGTTGGGGGGATCAGCCCCAGCATTTT. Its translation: CASSLGGWGDQPQHF.

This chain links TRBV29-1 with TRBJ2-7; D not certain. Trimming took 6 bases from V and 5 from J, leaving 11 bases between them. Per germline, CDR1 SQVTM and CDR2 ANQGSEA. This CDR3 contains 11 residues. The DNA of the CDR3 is TGCAGCGTCTTAGGATACCACGAGCAGTACTTC. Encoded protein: CSVLGYHEQYF.

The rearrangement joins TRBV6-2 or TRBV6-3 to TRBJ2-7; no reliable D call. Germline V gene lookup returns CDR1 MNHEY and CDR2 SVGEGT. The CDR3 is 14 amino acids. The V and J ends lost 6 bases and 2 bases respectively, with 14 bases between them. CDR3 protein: CASSPLTDPYEQYF. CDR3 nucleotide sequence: TGTGCCAGCAGCCCCTTGACGGACCCCTACGAGCAGTACTTC.

The CDR3 is CASKARDGNYGYTF. In DNA form, the CDR3 reads TGTGCCAGTAAAGCCCGGGACGGCAACTATGGCTACACCTTC. The chain recombines TRBV19 with TRBJ1-2, with D possibly being TRBD1 (5 bases). V gave up 7 bases and J gave up 2 bases, with 14 bases separating them. The CDR3 sequence is 14 residues long. In germline, CDR1 is LNHDA, CDR2 SQIVND (reference sequence).

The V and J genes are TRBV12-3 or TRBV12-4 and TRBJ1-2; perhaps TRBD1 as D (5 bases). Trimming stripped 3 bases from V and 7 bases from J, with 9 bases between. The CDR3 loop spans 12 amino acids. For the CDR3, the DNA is TGTGCCAGCAGTTTTTCAGGGTCTGGCTACACCTTC. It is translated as CASSFSGSGYTF.

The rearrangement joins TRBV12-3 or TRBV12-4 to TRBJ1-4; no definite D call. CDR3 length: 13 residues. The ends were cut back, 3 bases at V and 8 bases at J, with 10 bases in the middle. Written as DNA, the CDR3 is TGTGCCAGCAGTTTCGGGTCAGGCGAAAAACTGTTTTTT. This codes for CASSFGSGEKLFF.

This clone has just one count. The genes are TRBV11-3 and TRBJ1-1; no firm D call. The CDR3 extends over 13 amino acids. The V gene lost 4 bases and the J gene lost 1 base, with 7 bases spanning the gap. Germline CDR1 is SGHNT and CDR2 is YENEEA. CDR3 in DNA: TGTGCCAGCAGCTCCCATACGAACACTGAAGCTTTCTTT. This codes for CASSSHTNTEAFF.

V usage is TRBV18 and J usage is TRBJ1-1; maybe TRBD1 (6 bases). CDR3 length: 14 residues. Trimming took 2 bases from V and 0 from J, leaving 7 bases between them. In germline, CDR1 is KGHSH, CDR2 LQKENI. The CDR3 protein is CASSPNRVNTEAFF. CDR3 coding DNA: TGTGCCAGCTCACCAAACAGGGTGAACACTGAAGCTTTCTTT.

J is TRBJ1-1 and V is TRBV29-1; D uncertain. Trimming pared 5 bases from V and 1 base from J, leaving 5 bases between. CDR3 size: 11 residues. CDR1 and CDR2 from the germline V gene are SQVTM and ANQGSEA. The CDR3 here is CSVLENTEAFF. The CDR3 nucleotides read TGCAGCGTTCTGGAGAACACTGAAGCTTTCTTT.

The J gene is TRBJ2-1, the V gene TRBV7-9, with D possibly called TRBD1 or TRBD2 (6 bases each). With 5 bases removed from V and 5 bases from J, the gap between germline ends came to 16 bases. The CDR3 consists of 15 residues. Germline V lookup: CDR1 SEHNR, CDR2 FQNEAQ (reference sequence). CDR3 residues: CASSPGASENNEQFF. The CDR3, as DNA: TGTGCCAGCAGCCCGGGGGCTAGCGAAAACAATGAGCAGTTCTTC. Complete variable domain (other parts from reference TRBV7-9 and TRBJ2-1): DTGVSQNPRHKITKRGQNVTFRCDPISEHNRLYWYRQTLGQGPEFLTYFQNEAQLEKSRLLSDRFSAERPKGSFSTLEIQRTEQGDSAMYLCASSPGASENNEQFFGPGTRLTVL.

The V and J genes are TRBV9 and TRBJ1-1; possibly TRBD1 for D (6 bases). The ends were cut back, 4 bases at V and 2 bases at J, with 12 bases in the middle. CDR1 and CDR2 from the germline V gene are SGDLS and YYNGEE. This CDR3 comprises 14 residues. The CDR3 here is CASSPGTSNTEAFF. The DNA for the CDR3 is TGTGCCAGCAGCCCTGGGACAAGTAACACTGAAGCTTTCTTT.

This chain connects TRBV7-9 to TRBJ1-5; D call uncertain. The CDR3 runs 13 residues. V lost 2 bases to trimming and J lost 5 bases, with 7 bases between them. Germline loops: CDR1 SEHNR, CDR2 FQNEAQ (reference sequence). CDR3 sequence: CASSLSWDQPQHF. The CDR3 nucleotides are TGTGCCAGCAGCTTAAGCTGGGATCAGCCCCAGCATTTT. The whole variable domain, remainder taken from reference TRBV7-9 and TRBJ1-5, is DTGVSQNPRHKITKRGQNVTFRCDPISEHNRLYWYRQTLGQGPEFLTYFQNEAQLEKSRLLSDRFSAERPKGSFSTLEIQRTEQGDSAMYLCASSLSWDQPQHFGDGTRLSIL.

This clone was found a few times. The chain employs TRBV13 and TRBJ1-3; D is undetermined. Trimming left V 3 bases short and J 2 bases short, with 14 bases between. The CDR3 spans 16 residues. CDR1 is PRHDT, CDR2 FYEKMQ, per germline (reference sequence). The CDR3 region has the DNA TGTGCCAGCAGCTTGTCGTCAGGAGCCCCTGGAAACACCATATATTTT. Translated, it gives CASSLSSGAPGNTIYF.

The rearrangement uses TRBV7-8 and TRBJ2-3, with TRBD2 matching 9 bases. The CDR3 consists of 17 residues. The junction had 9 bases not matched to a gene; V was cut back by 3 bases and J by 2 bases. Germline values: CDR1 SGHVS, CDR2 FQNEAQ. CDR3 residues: CASSLRRLAGSTDTQYF. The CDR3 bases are TGTGCCAGCAGCTTGAGAAGGCTAGCGGGGTCCACAGATACGCAGTATTTT.

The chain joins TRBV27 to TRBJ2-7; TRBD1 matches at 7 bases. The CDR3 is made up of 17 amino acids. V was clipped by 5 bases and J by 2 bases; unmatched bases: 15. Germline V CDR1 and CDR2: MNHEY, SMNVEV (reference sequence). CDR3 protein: CASSPPSGQGDTYEQYF. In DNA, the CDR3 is TGTGCCAGCAGTCCCCCCTCCGGGCAGGGGGACACCTACGAGCAGTACTTC.

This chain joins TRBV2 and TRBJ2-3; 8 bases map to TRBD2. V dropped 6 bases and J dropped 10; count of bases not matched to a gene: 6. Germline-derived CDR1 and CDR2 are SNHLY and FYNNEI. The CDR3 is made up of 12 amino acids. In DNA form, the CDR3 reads TGTGCCAGCAGAGGCGGGGGGACTCCGCAGTATTTT. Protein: CASRGGGTPQYF.

CDR3 sequence reads: CASTETGAIYTF. The CDR3 DNA reads TGTGCCAGCACCGAGACAGGGGCCATCTACACCTTC. The rearrangement uses TRBV7-2 and TRBJ1-2; 8 bases are a match to TRBD1. The CDR3 loop spans 12 amino acids. Unmatched junction bases numbered 8, after V lost 7 bases and J lost 10 bases. Per germline, CDR1 SGHTA and CDR2 FQGNSA.

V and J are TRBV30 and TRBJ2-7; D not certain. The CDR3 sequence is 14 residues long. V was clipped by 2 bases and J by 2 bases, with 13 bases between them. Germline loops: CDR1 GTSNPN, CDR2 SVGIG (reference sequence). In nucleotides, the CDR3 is TGTGCCTGGAGTCTAGAGGACGGCCCCTACGAGCAGTACTTC. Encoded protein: CAWSLEDGPYEQYF. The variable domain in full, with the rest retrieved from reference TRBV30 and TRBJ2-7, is SQTIHQWPATLVQPVGSPLSLECTVEGTSNPNLYWYRQAAGRGLQLLFYSVGIGQISSEVPQNLSASRPQDRQFILSSKKLLLSDSGFYLCAWSLEDGPYEQYFGPGTRLTVT.

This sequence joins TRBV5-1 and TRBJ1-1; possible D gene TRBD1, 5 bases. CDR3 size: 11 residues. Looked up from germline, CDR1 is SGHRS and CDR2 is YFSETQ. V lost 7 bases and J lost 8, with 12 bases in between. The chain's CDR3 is CASQGRGEAFF. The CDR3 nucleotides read TGCGCCAGCCAGGGAAGAGGAGAAGCTTTCTTT.

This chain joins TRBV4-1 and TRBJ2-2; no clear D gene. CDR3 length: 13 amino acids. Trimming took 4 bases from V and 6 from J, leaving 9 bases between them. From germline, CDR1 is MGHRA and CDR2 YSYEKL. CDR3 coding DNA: TGCGCCAGCAGCCCCGGTGGGTCCGGGGAGCTGTTTTTT. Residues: CASSPGGSGELFF.

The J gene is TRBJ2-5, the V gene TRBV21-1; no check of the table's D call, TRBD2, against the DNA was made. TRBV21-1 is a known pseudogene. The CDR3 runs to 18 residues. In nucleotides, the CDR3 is TGTGCCAGCAGCAAAGGTCCCACGGTAGCGGTGTATGGTGAGACCCAGTACTTC. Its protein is CASSKGPTVAVYGETQYF.

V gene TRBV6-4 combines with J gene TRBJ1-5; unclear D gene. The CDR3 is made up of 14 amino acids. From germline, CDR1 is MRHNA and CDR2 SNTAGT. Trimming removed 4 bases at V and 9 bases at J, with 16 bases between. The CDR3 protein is CASSVDSSVRPQHF. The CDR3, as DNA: TGTGCCAGCAGTGTTGATTCCTCAGTACGGCCCCAGCATTTT.

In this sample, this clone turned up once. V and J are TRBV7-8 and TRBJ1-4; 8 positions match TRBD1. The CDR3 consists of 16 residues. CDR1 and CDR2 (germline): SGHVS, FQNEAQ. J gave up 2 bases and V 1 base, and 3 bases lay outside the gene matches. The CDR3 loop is CASSLGTGRTNEKLFF. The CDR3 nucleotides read TGTGCCAGCAGCTTAGGGACAGGGAGGACTAATGAAAAACTGTTTTTT.

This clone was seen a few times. CDR3 DNA sequence: TGTGCCAGCAGCGTAGAGGGCTTAGGCACTGAAGCTTTCTTT. Protein sequence: CASSVEGLGTEAFF. The rearrangement uses TRBV9 and TRBJ1-1; unclear D gene. Trimming cost V 0 bases and J 4 bases, with 10 bases left between them. In germline, CDR1 is SGDLS, CDR2 YYNGEE. CDR3 length: 14 amino acids. The variable domain in full, with the rest retrieved from reference TRBV9 and TRBJ1-1, is DSGVTQTPKHLITATGQRVTLRCSPRSGDLSVYWYQQSLDQGLQFLIQYYNGEERAKGNILERFSAQQFPDLHSELNLSSLELGDSALYFCASSVEGLGTEAFFGQGTRLTVV.

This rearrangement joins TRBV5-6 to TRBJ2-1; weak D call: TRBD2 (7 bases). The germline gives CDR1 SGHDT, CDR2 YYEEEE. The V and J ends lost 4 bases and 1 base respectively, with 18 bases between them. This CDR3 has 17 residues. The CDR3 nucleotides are TGTGCCAGCAGCATCCTCCCGGGGGGCAGTTCCTACAATGAGCAGTTCTTC. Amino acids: CASSILPGGSSYNEQFF.